This T cell receptor beta chain was identified during a study of T cell changes during pregnancy in multiple sclerosis. The data were produced by immunoSEQ multiplex PCR, yet TCRdb's version contains in-frame clones alone and is incomplete. This repertoire shows tens of thousands of clones, around 94% found once; its top ten account for more than 0.75%. V dropped 5 bases and J dropped 7; count of bases not matched to a gene: 10. CDR3 size: 15 residues. Germline CDR1 is SEHNR and CDR2 is FQNEAQ (reference sequence). The chain is built from TRBV7-9 and TRBJ1-2, with 10 bases identical to TRBD1. The origin of this receptor is a female donor in good health, enrolled as a control in a pregnancy study. Sequences were derived from peripheral blood, sampled in the second trimester of pregnancy. The CDR3 bases are TGTGCCAGCAGCCCGCCGGGACAGGGGTTCGGTGGCTACACCTTC. Translating it yields CASSPPGQGFGGYTF. Based on the CDR3 plus reference TRBV7-9 and TRBJ1-2, the full variable domain is DTGVSQNPRHKITKRGQNVTFRCDPISEHNRLYWYRQTLGQGPEFLTYFQNEAQLEKSRLLSDRFSAERPKGSFSTLEIQRTEQGDSAMYLCASSPPGQGFGGYTFGSGTRLTVV.